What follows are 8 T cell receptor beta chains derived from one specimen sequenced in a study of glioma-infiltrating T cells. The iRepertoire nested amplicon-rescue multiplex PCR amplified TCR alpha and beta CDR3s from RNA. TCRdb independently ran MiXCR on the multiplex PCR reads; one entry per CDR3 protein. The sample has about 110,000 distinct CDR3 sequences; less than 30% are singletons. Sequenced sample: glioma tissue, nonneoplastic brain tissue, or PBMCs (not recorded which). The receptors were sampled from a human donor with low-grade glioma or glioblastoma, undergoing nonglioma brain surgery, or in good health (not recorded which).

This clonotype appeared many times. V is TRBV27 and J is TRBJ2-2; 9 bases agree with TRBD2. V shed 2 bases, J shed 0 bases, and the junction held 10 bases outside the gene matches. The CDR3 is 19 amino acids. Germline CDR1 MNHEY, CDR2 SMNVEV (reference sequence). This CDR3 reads CASSLLSLAGTSNTGELFF. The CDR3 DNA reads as TGTGCCAGCAGTTTACTATCCCTAGCGGGGACCTCGAACACCGGGGAGCTGTTTTTT.

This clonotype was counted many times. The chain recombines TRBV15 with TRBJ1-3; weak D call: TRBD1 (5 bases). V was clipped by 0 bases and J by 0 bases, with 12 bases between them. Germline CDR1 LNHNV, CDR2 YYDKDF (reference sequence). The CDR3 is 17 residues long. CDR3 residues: CATSRDLGGSSGNTIYF. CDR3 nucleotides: TGTGCCACCAGCAGAGATCTTGGGGGTAGCTCTGGAAACACCATATATTTT.

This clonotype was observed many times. CDR3 sequence reads: CASSYSAGDQPQHF. The CDR3 nucleotides are TGTGCCAGCAGTTACTCTGCGGGAGATCAGCCCCAGCATTTT. This rearrangement joins TRBV6-5 to TRBJ1-5; D remains unclear. V dropped 0 bases and J dropped 5 bases, with 8 bases sitting between them. Per germline, CDR1 MNHEY and CDR2 SVGAGI. This CDR3 has 14 amino acids.

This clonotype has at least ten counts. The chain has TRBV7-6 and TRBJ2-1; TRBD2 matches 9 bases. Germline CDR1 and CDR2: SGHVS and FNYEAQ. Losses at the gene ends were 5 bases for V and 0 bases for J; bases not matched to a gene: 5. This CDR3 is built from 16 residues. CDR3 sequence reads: CASSPLAGGSYNEQFF. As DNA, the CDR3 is TGTGCCAGCAGCCCACTAGCGGGTGGCTCCTACAATGAGCAGTTCTTC.

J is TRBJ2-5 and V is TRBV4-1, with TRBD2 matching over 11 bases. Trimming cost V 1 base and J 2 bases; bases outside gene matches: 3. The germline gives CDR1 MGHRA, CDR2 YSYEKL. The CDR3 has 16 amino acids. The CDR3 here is CASSQALAGGQETQYF. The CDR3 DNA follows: TGCGCCAGCAGCCAAGCCCTAGCGGGGGGTCAAGAGACCCAGTACTTC.

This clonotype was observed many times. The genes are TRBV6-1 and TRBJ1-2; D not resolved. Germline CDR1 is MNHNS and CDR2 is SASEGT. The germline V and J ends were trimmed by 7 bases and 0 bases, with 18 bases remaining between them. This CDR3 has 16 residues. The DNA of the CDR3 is TGTGCCAGCATTAACTTCTTGGACCCTTCTAACTATGGCTACACCTTC. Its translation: CASINFLDPSNYGYTF.

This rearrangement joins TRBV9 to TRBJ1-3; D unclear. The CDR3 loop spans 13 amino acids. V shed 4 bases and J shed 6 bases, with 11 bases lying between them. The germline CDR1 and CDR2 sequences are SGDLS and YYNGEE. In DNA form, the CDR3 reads TGTGCCAGCAGCCCGGACCTGAAAAACACCATATATTTT. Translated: CASSPDLKNTIYF.

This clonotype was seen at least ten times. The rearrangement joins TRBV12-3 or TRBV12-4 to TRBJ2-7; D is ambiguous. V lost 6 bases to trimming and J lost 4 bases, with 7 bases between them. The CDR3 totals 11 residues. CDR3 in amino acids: CASSFGYEQYF. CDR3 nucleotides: TGTGCCAGCAGCTTCGGTTACGAGCAGTACTTC.